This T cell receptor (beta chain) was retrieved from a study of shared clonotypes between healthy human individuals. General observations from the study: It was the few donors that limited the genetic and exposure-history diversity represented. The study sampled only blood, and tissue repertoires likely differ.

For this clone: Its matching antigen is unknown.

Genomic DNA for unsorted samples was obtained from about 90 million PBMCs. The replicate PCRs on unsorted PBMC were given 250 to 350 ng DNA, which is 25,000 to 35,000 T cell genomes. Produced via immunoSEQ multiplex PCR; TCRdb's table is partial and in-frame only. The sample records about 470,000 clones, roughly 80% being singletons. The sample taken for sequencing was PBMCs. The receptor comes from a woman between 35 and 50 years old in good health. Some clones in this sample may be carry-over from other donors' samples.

This CDR3 is CASQTGSTRYNEQFF. In DNA, the CDR3 is TGTGCCAGCCAGACAGGGTCCACGAGGTACAATGAGCAGTTCTTC. The V call is TRBV2, the J call TRBJ2-1; TRBD1 agrees at 7 bases. CDR1 is SNHLY and CDR2 is FYNNEI in the germline V gene. The CDR3 sequence is 15 residues long. V shed 8 bases and J 4 bases; nucleotides not matched to a gene: 11. The full variable domain, completed using reference TRBV2 and TRBJ2-1, is EPEVTQTPSHQVTQMGQEVILRCVPISNHLYFYWYRQILGQKVEFLVSFYNNEISEKSEIFDDQFSVERPDGSNFTLKIRSTKLEDSAMYFCASQTGSTRYNEQFFGPGTRLTVL.